This T cell receptor (beta chain) was observed in a study of identical twins. Every donor was a healthy Caucasian. The cDNA had a unique molecular identifier and a template-switch universal primer site. TCRdb re-derived calls from the 5' RACE reads in MiXCR, one entry per CDR3 protein. The table records 1.5 million to 2 million distinct CDR3 sequences, around 29% of them present only once. This clonotype was seen ten or more times. Its antigen is unknown. Study-wide results and limits: Low generation-probability sequences were in excess among twin-shared out-of-frame alpha sequences. Models predicted less out-of-frame TCR alpha sharing in monozygotic twins than was found.

Sample: cord blood. This TCR was recovered from a newborn girl in good health.

The CDR3 DNA reads TGCAGCGTTAAACCCTGGGCAGATACGCAGTATTTT. Its translation is CSVKPWADTQYF. This rearrangement joins TRBV29-1 to TRBJ2-3; D is ambiguous. This CDR3 contains 12 residues. CDR1 and CDR2 from the germline V gene are SQVTM and ANQGSEA. Trimming pared 5 bases from V and 4 bases from J, leaving 10 bases between.